The 21 T cell receptor beta chains presented below share a single source sample, sequenced in a study of CD8 T cells in Susac syndrome. Random hexamers were used to reverse transcribe the RNA input (0.5 to 1 ug). TCRdb re-called the immunoSEQ multiplex PCR reads through MiXCR, storing one row per CDR3 protein. The sample yields about 150,000 distinct CDR3 sequences, around 94% seen once. Sequencing input: CD4+ T cells from PBMCs. Receptor source: a human donor in good health.

V is TRBV5-6 and J is TRBJ2-1; D might be TRBD2 (5 bases). Germline V lookup: CDR1 SGHDT, CDR2 YYEEEE. Trimming removed 0 bases from V and 6 bases from J, with 7 bases in between. This CDR3 is 13 amino acids long. The CDR3 nucleotides are TGTGCCAGCAGCTTGGTGCTAGCCAATGAGCAGTTCTTC. This encodes CASSLVLANEQFF.

The chain employs TRBV20-1 and TRBJ1-1; D remains unclear. CDR1 and CDR2 from the germline V gene are DFQATT and SNEGSKA (reference sequence). V shed 2 bases and J shed 0 bases, with 7 bases lying between them. The CDR3 totals 13 residues. CDR3 DNA: TGCAGTGCTAGAAACATCATGAACACTGAAGCTTTCTTT. This sequence encodes CSARNIMNTEAFF.

The V gene is TRBV6-2 or TRBV6-3, the J gene TRBJ2-7; D uncertain. V was cut by 5 bases and J by 0 bases, with 8 bases left in between. CDR1 is MNHEY and CDR2 is SVGEGT in the germline V gene. The CDR3 has 13 amino acids. The CDR3 spells CASSLISSYEQYF. As DNA, the CDR3 is TGTGCCAGCAGTCTCATCAGCTCCTACGAGCAGTACTTC.

This sequence joins TRBV19 and TRBJ1-2; the D gene is possibly TRBD1 (5 bases). The length of the CDR3 is 15 residues. V lost 1 base and J lost 2, with 11 bases in between. Germline CDR1 is LNHDA and CDR2 is SQIVND (reference sequence). CDR3: CASSIVGLSNYGYTF. The CDR3 DNA reads TGTGCCAGTAGTATAGTGGGACTTTCGAACTATGGCTACACCTTC.

The J gene is TRBJ2-1, the V gene TRBV5-1; D is ambiguous. Germline V lookup: CDR1 SGHRS, CDR2 YFSETQ. Trimming left V 1 base short and J 9 bases short, with 8 bases between. This CDR3 comprises 12 residues. CDR3 DNA sequence: TGCGCCAGCAGCTTGATGACGTCTGAGCAGTTCTTC. This gives the protein CASSLMTSEQFF.

This chain joins TRBV9 and TRBJ2-6; D uncertain. Looked up from germline, CDR1 is SGDLS and CDR2 is YYNGEE. The CDR3 is made up of 17 amino acids. V shed 0 bases and J shed 4 bases, with 14 bases lying between them. The CDR3, as DNA: TGTGCCAGCAGCGTAGACGCCAGACCGCTAGGGGCCAACGTCCTGACTTTC. Its protein is CASSVDARPLGANVLTF. The full variable domain, completed using reference TRBV9 and TRBJ2-6, is DSGVTQTPKHLITATGQRVTLRCSPRSGDLSVYWYQQSLDQGLQFLIQYYNGEERAKGNILERFSAQQFPDLHSELNLSSLELGDSALYFCASSVDARPLGANVLTFGAGSRLTVL.

The CDR3, as DNA: TGTGCCAGCAGTTTACGGCCGGCAAATCAGCCCCAGCATTTT. Its translation: CASSLRPANQPQHF. The V gene is TRBV27, the J gene TRBJ1-5; no firm D call. CDR3 length: 14 amino acids. The germline gives CDR1 MNHEY, CDR2 SMNVEV (reference sequence). V was trimmed by 2 bases and J by 4 bases, leaving 9 bases between them.

The V call is TRBV19, the J call TRBJ2-2, with 9 bases that match TRBD1. CDR1 LNHDA and CDR2 SQIVND come from the germline V gene (reference sequence). V shed 9 bases, J shed 7 bases, and the junction held 12 bases outside the gene matches. This CDR3 contains 15 residues. CDR3 in DNA: TGTGCCAGCCGTCAAGGACAGGGGTTGCTCGGGGAGCTGTTTTTT. It specifies CASRQGQGLLGELFF.

The chain carries TRBV6-1 and TRBJ1-5; D may be TRBD1 (6 bases). Germline V gives CDR1 MNHNS, CDR2 SASEGT. The V and J ends lost 10 bases and 5 bases respectively, with 27 bases between them. The CDR3 contains 17 residues. The CDR3 sequence: CATRVPRGGMGDQPQHF. CDR3 bases: TGTGCCACCAGGGTTCCCAGGGGCGGGATGGGGGATCAGCCCCAGCATTTT.

This clonotype is a singleton in its sample. V and J are TRBV18 and TRBJ2-2; 11 bases match TRBD1. CDR3 length: 17 residues. Germline CDR1 KGHSH, CDR2 LQKENI. V dropped 3 bases and J dropped 0; count of bases not matched to a gene: 3. Written as DNA, the CDR3 is TGTGCCAGCTCACCTCGGACAGGGGGCGCGAACACCGGGGAGCTGTTTTTT. Residues: CASSPRTGGANTGELFF.

The gene calls are TRBV12-3 or TRBV12-4 and TRBJ1-2; 8 bases map to TRBD1. This CDR3 contains 12 residues. Losses at the gene ends were 6 bases for V and 5 bases for J; bases not matched to a gene: 2. The CDR3 sequence is CASSRTGYGYTF. Here the CDR3 DNA reads TGTGCCAGCAGCCGGACAGGGTATGGCTACACCTTC.

This clonotype appeared a single time. The chain recombines TRBV6-1 with TRBJ1-1; 11 positions agree with TRBD1. Trimming at V came to 6 bases and at J to 7 bases, leaving 13 bases not matched to a gene. Germline CDR1 reads MNHNS; CDR2 reads SASEGT. The CDR3 contains 16 residues. The CDR3 DNA reads TGTGCCAGCAGCTCTTCTCCGGGACAGGGGGTTGGTGAAGCTTTCTTT. Translation: CASSSSPGQGVGEAFF.

This chain joins TRBV9 and TRBJ2-2, with D hard to call. Trimming stripped 0 bases from V and 3 bases from J, with 3 bases between. Per germline, CDR1 SGDLS and CDR2 YYNGEE. The length of the CDR3 is 13 residues. For the CDR3, the DNA is TGTGCCAGCAGCGTAGATCACACCGGGGAGCTGTTTTTT. Residues: CASSVDHTGELFF.

V usage is TRBV6-2 or TRBV6-3 and J usage is TRBJ2-5; 7 bases map to TRBD2. The CDR3 has 15 amino acids. V dropped 6 bases and J dropped 2; count of bases not matched to a gene: 9. CDR1 is MNHEY, CDR2 SVGEGT, per germline. The CDR3 DNA is TGTGCCAGCAGCAACCCGGGGAGGGGTCAAGAGACCCAGTACTTC. Residues: CASSNPGRGQETQYF.

The rearrangement uses TRBV5-1 and TRBJ2-1, with 16 bases that match TRBD2. CDR1 SGHRS and CDR2 YFSETQ come from the germline V gene. The CDR3 is made up of 21 amino acids. V was pared by 4 bases and J by 1 base, with 14 bases of the junction left unmatched. CDR3 sequence: CASSLDPGLAGGHRSYNEQFF. The CDR3 DNA follows: TGCGCCAGCAGCCTGGACCCGGGACTAGCGGGAGGGCATAGGTCCTACAATGAGCAGTTCTTC.

This clonotype was seen a few times. The chain has TRBV29-1 and TRBJ2-7; the D is unclear. Trimming took off 6 bases at V and 2 bases at J, with 14 bases between the two ends. The CDR3 totals 13 residues. Germline V gene sequence: CDR1 SQVTM, CDR2 ANQGSEA. In nucleotides, the CDR3 is TGCAGCGTCGCGATTGATAGACCCTACGAGCAGTACTTC. It encodes CSVAIDRPYEQYF.

V and J are TRBV7-2 and TRBJ2-7; 8 positions agree with TRBD2. CDR3 size: 17 residues. Germline CDR1 reads SGHTA; CDR2 reads FQGNSA. V lost 4 bases and J lost 3; bases outside the gene matches: 14. The CDR3 coding sequence is TGTGCCAGCAGCTCCCCCACAGCGGGAGATAGGTACTACGAGCAGTACTTC. Its protein is CASSSPTAGDRYYEQYF.

This chain joins TRBV19 and TRBJ2-5; no clear D. Trimming stripped 3 bases from V and 5 bases from J, with 7 bases between. The CDR3 is 12 amino acids. Germline V gene data show CDR1 as LNHDA and CDR2 as SQIVND (reference sequence). CDR3 in amino acids: CASSMRQETQYF. CDR3 sequence (DNA): TGTGCCAGTAGTATGCGGCAGGAGACCCAGTACTTC.

V usage is TRBV30 and J usage is TRBJ2-5; D is ambiguous. The V gene's germline CDR1 is GTSNPN and CDR2 SVGIG (reference sequence). V was trimmed by 3 bases and J by 4 bases, leaving 18 bases between them. There are 15 residues in the CDR3. The CDR3 loop is CAWSLGLSRIETQYF. The DNA for the CDR3 is TGTGCCTGGAGCCTTGGGCTGTCCCGCATAGAGACCCAGTACTTC.

The chain joins TRBV6-1 to TRBJ1-5; 9 nucleotides match TRBD1. The CDR3 has 17 amino acids. The J segment lost 7 bases and the V segment lost 5 bases, leaving 15 bases of the junction unmatched. Germline lookup yields CDR1 MNHNS and CDR2 SASEGT. CDR3 bases: TGTGCCAGCAGTCCTCGTACCGGGACAGGGTCTCGCCAGCCCCAGCATTTT. Translation gives CASSPRTGTGSRQPQHF.

The chain links TRBV6-2 or TRBV6-3 to TRBJ1-4, with unresolved D. The V end was cut by 6 bases, the J end by 8 bases, with 19 bases between. CDR1 is MNHEY and CDR2 is SVGEGT in the germline V gene. The CDR3 runs to 15 residues. CDR3 in amino acids: CASSGRRAGIEKLFF. CDR3 coding DNA: TGTGCCAGCAGCGGACGGAGGGCGGGAATCGAAAAACTGTTTTTT.